The rows below give T cell receptor beta chains drawn from one sample of a study of OX40 agonist ivuxolimab in advanced cancers. TCRdb's table, derived via immunoSEQ multiplex PCR, lists solely in-frame clones and lacks some. The sample holds around 71,000 clones; roughly 86% are singletons and the top ten take approximately 1%. The sequenced sample was CD4+ or CD8+ T cells sorted from blood, obtained in a trial of the OX40 agonist ivuxolimab. The receptors were gathered from an adult with an advanced solid tumor such as melanoma, head and neck, liver or kidney cancer. The CDR3 runs from the conserved cysteine through the conserved F or W. Each record gives: V gene, J gene, clone size, D gene, CDR3 DNA, CDR3 protein. D genes are given only for firm matches. The size field is filled for only some rows; it gives once, few, many or a size class.

TRBV7-3,TRBJ2-6,.,.,TGTGCCAGCAGCTTACCAGGGGCTAATGGGGCCAACGTCCTGACTTTC,CASSLPGANGANVLTF
TRBV28,TRBJ2-7,.,TRBD2,TGTGCCAGCAGAGGAGCACTAGCGGTGGGAGAGCAGTACTTC,CASRGALAVGEQYF
TRBV27,TRBJ2-7,.,.,TGTGCCAGCAGTTTCCGACCTCCAGGCCCATACGAGCAGTACTTC,CASSFRPPGPYEQYF
TRBV10-3,TRBJ1-2,once,.,TGTGCCATCAGCGTTGACAGGCAAGGCTACACCTTC,CAISVDRQGYTF
TRBV7-2,TRBJ1-2,.,.,TGTGCCAGCAGCTCAACCACAGGGGGCTACACCTTC,CASSSTTGGYTF
TRBV11-3,TRBJ1-5,.,.,TGTGCCAGCAGCAGGGTCTATAGCAATCAGCCCCAGCATTTT,CASSRVYSNQPQHF
TRBV30,TRBJ1-2,.,TRBD1,TGTGCCTGGAGTGTAGACAGGGTCGGGTATGGCTACACCTTC,CAWSVDRVGYGYTF
TRBV11-3,TRBJ1-2,.,.,TGTGCCAGCAGCTTTGGGGGGGTTTACTATGGCTACACCTTC,CASSFGGVYYGYTF
TRBV7-2,TRBJ2-5,.,.,TGTGCCAGCAGCTTAGTGGAGACCCAGTACTTC,CASSLVETQYF
TRBV28,TRBJ1-1,.,.,TGTGCCAGCAGCCTTGACCCCCAGGCGGTGAACACTGAAGCTTTCTTT,CASSLDPQAVNTEAFF
TRBV19,TRBJ1-1,.,.,TGTGCCAGTAGTATTTGGACACGACACAACACTGAAGCTTTCTTT,CASSIWTRHNTEAFF
TRBV7-9,TRBJ2-1,once,.,TGTGCCAGCAGCTTGGGGCACAGGGAAAATGAGCAGTTCTTC,CASSLGHRENEQFF
TRBV7-2,TRBJ1-2,.,.,TGTGCCAGCAGCTTCGGTCCGAACTATGGCTACACCTTC,CASSFGPNYGYTF
TRBV6-5,TRBJ2-3,.,TRBD2,TGTGCCAGCAGTTCAAGCGGGAGTCGGGATACGCAGTATTTT,CASSSSGSRDTQYF
TRBV19,TRBJ1-5,.,TRBD1,TGTGCCAGTAGTATAGGAGACAGGGGGGGAAATCAGCCCCAGCATTTT,CASSIGDRGGNQPQHF
TRBV7-2,TRBJ1-1,.,.,TGTGCCAGCAGCTTAGACGGGGCGAACACTGAAGCTTTCTTT,CASSLDGANTEAFF
TRBV7-3,TRBJ2-2,.,.,TGTGCCAGCAGCTTAAATCCAGCGGCTAACACCGGGGAGCTGTTTTTT,CASSLNPAANTGELFF
TRBV5-1,TRBJ2-2,.,TRBD2,TGCGCCAGCAGCTTGGTAGCGGGAGGTGGCGGGGAGCTGTTTTTT,CASSLVAGGGGELFF
TRBV19,TRBJ2-1,once,.,TGTGCCAGTAGCCGTCCCCGACCCAATGAGCAGTTCTTC,CASSRPRPNEQFF
TRBV7-8,TRBJ1-4,.,TRBD1,TGTGCCAGCAGCCTTCAGGGGGCAGCTGGAGAAAAACTGTTTTTT,CASSLQGAAGEKLFF
TRBV5-8,TRBJ1-4,once,.,TGTGCCAGCAGCTTGGTGATTGCAACTAATGAAAAACTGTTTTTT,CASSLVIATNEKLFF
TRBV5-4,TRBJ2-1,.,TRBD2,TGTGCCAGCAGCTCTGGACTAGCGGGACACTCCTACAATGAGCAGTTCTTC,CASSSGLAGHSYNEQFF
TRBV28,TRBJ1-4,once,.,TGTGCCAGCACTTACGACGTAGGGGAAACAACTAATGAAAAACTGTTTTTT,CASTYDVGETTNEKLFF
TRBV7-3,TRBJ2-7,.,TRBD2,TGTGCCAGCAGCTTTGGAAAGCGGGGCTCCTACGAGCAGTACTTC,CASSFGKRGSYEQYF
TRBV7-2,TRBJ1-2,.,.,TGTGCCAGCAGCTTATACCGAAGCAACTATGGCTACACCTTC,CASSLYRSNYGYTF